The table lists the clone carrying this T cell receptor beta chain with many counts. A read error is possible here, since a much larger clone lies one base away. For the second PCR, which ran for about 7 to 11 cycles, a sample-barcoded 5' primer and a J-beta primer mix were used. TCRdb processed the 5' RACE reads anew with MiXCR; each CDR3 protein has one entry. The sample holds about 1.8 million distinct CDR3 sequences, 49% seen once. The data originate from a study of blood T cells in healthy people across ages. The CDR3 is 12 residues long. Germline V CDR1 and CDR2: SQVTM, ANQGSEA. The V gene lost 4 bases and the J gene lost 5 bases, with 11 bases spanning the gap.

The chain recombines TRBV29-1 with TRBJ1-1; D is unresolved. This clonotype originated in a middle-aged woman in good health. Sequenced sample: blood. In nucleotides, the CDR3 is TGCAGCGTTGGGGAGGGTGAGACTGAAGCTTTCTTT. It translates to CSVGEGETEAFF.